Listed below are T cell receptor beta chains from one sample, sequenced in a study of regulatory T cells in long-lasting Graves disease. TCRdb re-analysed the multiplex PCR reads in MiXCR, keeping a single row per CDR3 protein. This table holds around 400,000 distinct CDR3 sequences, about 14% found once. The material sequenced was peripheral blood mononuclear cells (PBMCs), taken at new diagnosis, from a patient treated with antithyroid drugs. These receptors were taken from a female donor with Graves disease. Both conserved end residues are part of each CDR3. Expanded clones are given a class, and other clones once, few, many or no size at all.

j_call	clone_size	v_call	cdr3_aa
TRBJ2-7	many	TRBV7-3	CASSPTGSAYEQYF
TRBJ2-7	many	TRBV29-1	CSVETQGASYEQYF
TRBJ1-1	many	TRBV20-1	CSARDTFF
TRBJ1-1	-	TRBV3-1	CASSQGQGRMAGNF
TRBJ2-3	many	TRBV28	CASSLSGLAGSADTQYF
TRBJ1-2	-	TRBV6-1	CASIPSRVNGYTF
TRBJ2-2	many	TRBV5-1	CASSLYPGQNTGELFF
TRBJ1-5	many	TRBV5-1	CASSPGTGHHPQHF
TRBJ2-5	few	TRBV7-9	CASSLTGGQGQETQYF
TRBJ2-1	many	TRBV7-9	CASSPGLAGSYNEQFF
TRBJ2-1	-	TRBV7-9	CASSPRIFNEQFF
TRBJ1-1	many	TRBV5-1	CASSDFPGGRTNTEAFF
TRBJ1-1	many	TRBV6-5	CASSFMSGGERAFF
TRBJ1-3	many	TRBV12-3/TRBV12-4	CASRFLSSGNTIYF
TRBJ1-5	many	TRBV6-1	CASSERLGRSQPQHF
TRBJ1-2	many	TRBV3-1	CASSQTGRSIYGYTF
TRBJ1-2	many	TRBV27	CASSFTGNGYGYTF
TRBJ1-5	many	TRBV28	CASSLIQTSNQPQHF
TRBJ1-5	few	TRBV19	CASSRQGASNQPQHF
TRBJ2-1	many	TRBV7-9	CASSFSGLARNNEQFF
TRBJ1-2	many	TRBV4-1	CASSQDSVNRYGYTF
TRBJ2-2	few	TRBV12-3/TRBV12-4	CASSELILSGELFF
TRBJ1-2	many	TRBV6-1	CASSEMWSNRESGATF
TRBJ1-4	-	TRBV5-6	CASSSDTGLNEKLFF
TRBJ2-7	many	TRBV20-1	CSAWPLGGSLSYEQYF
TRBJ2-1	few	TRBV9	CASSRGLAGGPVVEQFF
TRBJ2-7	many	TRBV30	CAWIQGLEQYF
TRBJ1-1	many	TRBV12-3/TRBV12-4	CASSLTGKAFF
TRBJ2-3	-	TRBV11-2	CASSQEGIRADTQYF
TRBJ1-3	-	TRBV6-1	CASTHSGRGPSSGNTIYF
TRBJ1-1	many	TRBV10-2	CASRSGTVNTEAFF
TRBJ1-1	many	TRBV12-3/TRBV12-4	CASSFTGGFTEAFF
TRBJ2-2	-	TRBV6-6	CASSYSSSNTGELFF
TRBJ2-7	-	TRBV6-5	CASSSSGTRTYEQYF
TRBJ2-7	many	TRBV20-1	CSALTRGIYEQYF
TRBJ1-1	many	TRBV20-1	CSARDGAGGPEAFF
TRBJ2-1	-	TRBV4-3	CASSPQTDPGNEQFF
TRBJ1-2	many	TRBV6-2/TRBV6-3	CASTKRGFWTYGYTF
TRBJ2-1	many	TRBV28	CASSLALPGQGPRGYNEQFF
TRBJ2-7	many	TRBV3-1	CASSQGVTYEQYF
TRBJ2-1	-	TRBV6-4	CASRFQFTRSPRLCIVFNEQFF
TRBJ1-2	few	TRBV12-3/TRBV12-4	CASSLDLGGYTF
TRBJ2-2	few	TRBV4-2	CASSPRVRAGGPAGELFF
TRBJ1-3	-	TRBV6-2/TRBV6-3	CASSEGDGNTIYF
TRBJ1-1	many	TRBV5-1	CASSLETGLDTEAFF
TRBJ2-7	many	TRBV28	CASSFGVGGHEQYF
TRBJ2-3	-	TRBV5-6	CASSLGRFTDTQYF
TRBJ2-7	-	TRBV28	CASSGLQAVTSYEQYF
TRBJ2-1	-	TRBV19	CASSIGRAGGYNEQFF
TRBJ1-2	many	TRBV20-1	CSAPGRGSYTF
TRBJ1-2	-	TRBV11-2	CASSSHLNGYGYTF
TRBJ1-1	many	TRBV11-2	CASGVGTEAFF
TRBJ2-5	many	TRBV28	CASSTRTSGTETQYF
TRBJ2-3	many	TRBV7-2	CASSYQRGTDTQYF
TRBJ2-3	many	TRBV9	CASSVFGTSVDTQYF